What follows are 16 T cell receptor beta chains derived from one specimen sequenced in a study of post-analysis software for immune sequencing data. Broader study findings: Patients had higher frequencies than controls of about 5 TRBV segments, including TRBV5-6, TRBV5-1 and TRBV20-1.

What these receptors recognize is not known. cDNA libraries of TCR beta carried unique molecular identifiers. TCRdb recomputed calls from the PCR reads with MiXCR, one row per CDR3 protein. The table shows hundreds of thousands of distinct CDR3 sequences, with under 70% occurring only once. The sequencing input was blood. The origin of the receptors is a girl aged 5 to 17 with multiple sclerosis.

The chain combines TRBV4-1 with TRBJ2-7; D possibly uses TRBD1 or TRBD2 (5 bases each). The V gene's germline CDR1 is MGHRA and CDR2 YSYEKL. Deletions cut 2 bases from V and 2 bases from J, with 22 bases between. This CDR3 comprises 18 residues. This CDR3 is CASSQPPGRLPLTYEQYF. The CDR3 DNA sequence: TGCGCCAGCAGCCAACCCCCGGGACGACTACCCCTGACCTACGAGCAGTACTTC.

The gene calls are TRBV12-3 or TRBV12-4 and TRBJ2-7, with D perhaps matching TRBD1 or TRBD2 (6 bases each). The CDR3 runs 14 residues. V was cut by 6 bases and J by 1 base, with 13 bases left in between. CDR3 region: CASREGGRSYEQYF. As DNA, the CDR3 is TGTGCCAGCAGGGAGGGGGGTAGATCCTACGAGCAGTACTTC.

V gene TRBV5-1 combines with J gene TRBJ2-3; a possible D gene is TRBD2 (6 bases). Trimming left V 3 bases short and J 4 bases short, with 9 bases between. In germline, CDR1 is SGHRS, CDR2 YFSETQ. The length of the CDR3 is 13 residues. The DNA of the CDR3 is TGCGCCAGCAGCTCACCGGGAGCAGATACGCAGTATTTT. It is translated as CASSSPGADTQYF.

This clonotype is a singleton in its sample. V is TRBV5-1 and J is TRBJ1-1; D is possibly TRBD1 (6 bases). CDR3 length: 16 residues. Germline assignment: CDR1 SGHRS and CDR2 YFSETQ. The germline V and J ends were trimmed by 4 bases and 4 bases, with 20 bases remaining between them. The CDR3 DNA sequence: TGCGCCAGCAGCCTAGTGGGGGGCGCAGGTATCACTGAAGCTTTCTTT. Its translation: CASSLVGGAGITEAFF.

There are a few counts of this clonotype. The V call is TRBV7-9, the J call TRBJ2-7; TRBD1 matches at 10 bases. V lost 5 bases and J lost 3; bases outside the gene matches: 7. Germline values: CDR1 SEHNR, CDR2 FQNEAQ (reference sequence). CDR3 size: 15 residues. Written as DNA, the CDR3 is TGTGCCAGCAGCCCCCCCGGGACAGGGGACTACGAGCAGTACTTC. Translating it yields CASSPPGTGDYEQYF. The variable domain in full, with the rest retrieved from reference TRBV7-9 and TRBJ2-7, is DTGVSQNPRHKITKRGQNVTFRCDPISEHNRLYWYRQTLGQGPEFLTYFQNEAQLEKSRLLSDRFSAERPKGSFSTLEIQRTEQGDSAMYLCASSPPGTGDYEQYFGPGTRLTVT.

This clonotype was seen a few times. The rearrangement uses TRBV20-1 and TRBJ2-4; 7 nucleotides match TRBD2. The DNA end favors TRBJ2-5, so the J call may be wrong. The CDR3 has 13 amino acids. Germline V gives CDR1 DFQATT, CDR2 SNEGSKA (reference sequence). The CDR3 sequence is CSAILAGDETQYF. The CDR3, as DNA: TGCAGTGCCATACTGGCGGGAGACGAGACCCAGTACTTC.

CDR3 DNA sequence: TGTGCCAGCAGCCCAAGGACTAGCGGGGCCACAGATACGCAGTATTTT. Residues: CASSPRTSGATDTQYF. This chain links TRBV7-9 with TRBJ2-3, with 12 bases identical to TRBD2. V shed 5 bases and J 2 bases; nucleotides not matched to a gene: 5. The CDR3 spans 16 residues. The germline gives CDR1 SEHNR, CDR2 FQNEAQ (reference sequence).

The chain employs TRBV29-1 and TRBJ1-2; 7 bases match TRBD1. Germline V gives CDR1 SQVTM, CDR2 ANQGSEA. The ends lost 6 bases at V and 0 bases at J; junction bases unmatched: 7. This CDR3 region has 14 residues. The CDR3 DNA sequence: TGCAGCGTCGGGACAGAATCCTCTAACTATGGCTACACCTTC. The encoded protein is CSVGTESSNYGYTF. The full variable domain, with the rest looked up from reference TRBV29-1 and TRBJ1-2, is SAVISQKPSRDICQRGTSLTIQCQVDSQVTMMFWYRQQPGQSLTLIATANQGSEATYESGFVIDKFPISRPNLTFSTLTVSNMSPEDSSIYLCSVGTESSNYGYTFGSGTRLTVV.

The chain employs TRBV10-3 and TRBJ2-2, with D unclear. The V gene lost 4 bases and the J gene lost 1 base, with 4 bases spanning the gap. CDR3 size: 13 residues. Germline CDR1 and CDR2: ENHRY and SYGVKD. CDR3 residues: CAISAGNTGELFF. CDR3 DNA: TGTGCCATCAGTGCGGGGAACACCGGGGAGCTGTTTTTT.

This clonotype was counted only a few times. This chain links TRBV29-1 with TRBJ2-5; D is unclear. This CDR3 comprises 11 residues. With 5 bases removed from V and 0 bases from J, the gap between germline ends came to 4 bases. Germline V gives CDR1 SQVTM, CDR2 ANQGSEA. CDR3 loop: CSVSDQETQYF. The CDR3 DNA sequence: TGCAGCGTTTCGGACCAAGAGACCCAGTACTTC.

The chain uses TRBV9 and TRBJ2-1; possibly TRBD2 for D (6 bases). This CDR3 has 16 amino acids. The germline CDR1 and CDR2 sequences are SGDLS and YYNGEE. V lost 6 bases and J lost 7, with 23 bases in between. The CDR3, as DNA: TGTGCCAGCAACGTCCCTGATCTTGCGGGGAAAAATGAGCAGTTCTTC. Its protein is CASNVPDLAGKNEQFF.

The rearrangement joins TRBV3-1 to TRBJ2-3, with TRBD2 as a possible D gene (6 bases). This CDR3 has 14 residues. Germline CDR1 is LGHDT and CDR2 is YNNKEL (reference sequence). The V end was cut by 1 base, the J end by 7 bases, with 12 bases between. The DNA of the CDR3 is TGTGCCAGCAGCCAAGTTCGGGGGATGTATACGCAGTATTTT. Its protein product is CASSQVRGMYTQYF.

The gene calls are TRBV21-1 and TRBJ2-3. TRBV21-1 is labeled a pseudogene. The CDR3 length is 20 residues. The chain's CDR3 is CASSKEKRQAKGHSTDTQYF. CDR3 nucleotides: TGTGCCAGCAGCAAAGAAAAGAGGCAGGCCAAGGGTCATAGCACAGATACGCAGTATTTT.

About this clonotype: Possible read error: a much larger clone is one base away. V gene TRBV20-1 combines with J gene TRBJ2-7, with 7 bases fitting TRBD1. CDR1 and CDR2 from the germline V gene are DFQATT and SNEGSKA (reference sequence). With 0 bases clipped from V and 7 bases from J, the junction kept 0 bases outside the gene matches. The length of the CDR3 is 11 residues. In DNA form, the CDR3 reads TGCAGTGCTAGAGAGGACAGGGAGCAGTACTTC. Residues: CSAREDREQYF.

The V gene is TRBV4-1, the J gene TRBJ1-2; weak D call: TRBD1 (5 bases). The CDR3 consists of 15 residues. V was trimmed by 3 bases and J by 4 bases, leaving 15 bases between them. Germline V lookup: CDR1 MGHRA, CDR2 YSYEKL. The CDR3 reads CASSHGAGAGYGYTF. CDR3 in DNA: TGCGCCAGCAGCCACGGCGCCGGGGCAGGCTATGGCTACACCTTC.

The rearrangement joins TRBV5-1 to TRBJ2-5, with 8 nucleotides matching TRBD2. CDR1 is SGHRS and CDR2 is YFSETQ in the germline V gene. The J segment lost 1 base and the V segment lost 0 bases, leaving 5 bases of the junction unmatched. The CDR3 is 16 residues long. The CDR3, as DNA: TGCGCCAGCAGCTTGGGACTAGCGCTGGGCCAAGAGACCCAGTACTTC. This encodes CASSLGLALGQETQYF.